The next 20 T cell receptor beta chains were all read from a single sample in a study of T cell repertoires in cytomegalovirus infection. The antigens of these receptors remain unknown. TCRdb processed the reads anew with MiXCR; each CDR3 protein has one entry. The table records tens of thousands of distinct CDR3 sequences, 20% of them present only once. The input for sequencing was CD8+ T cells from cultured PBMCs, taken from culture after CMV antigen stimulation. These receptors all come from a human donor in good health (CMV status not recorded). Some clones in this sample may be carry-over from other donors' samples.

The chain employs TRBV19 and TRBJ1-5; no reliable D call. V was trimmed by 4 bases and J by 3 bases, leaving 10 bases between them. There are 14 residues in the CDR3. CDR1 is LNHDA and CDR2 is SQIVND in the germline V gene (reference sequence). CDR3 region: CASSNQPYNQPQHF. CDR3 nucleotide sequence: TGTGCCAGTAGTAATCAACCTTACAATCAGCCCCAGCATTTT.

The chain employs TRBV27 and TRBJ1-4, with a weak D call TRBD1 (6 bases). Per the germline V gene, CDR1 is MNHEY and CDR2 is SMNVEV (reference sequence). Trimming took off 2 bases at V and 7 bases at J, with 11 bases between the two ends. The CDR3 has 14 residues. The CDR3 is CASSLTMTGEKLFF. The CDR3 nucleotides are TGTGCCAGCAGTTTAACCATGACAGGTGAAAAACTGTTTTTT.

The gene calls are TRBV7-2 and TRBJ2-1; 10 nucleotides match TRBD1. The CDR3 is 18 residues long. With V trimmed by 6 bases and J by 1 base, 12 bases remained unmatched. The germline V gene has CDR1 SGHTA and CDR2 FQGNSA. This CDR3 is CASSSPRQGARSYNEQFF. The CDR3 coding sequence is TGTGCCAGCAGTTCCCCTCGACAGGGGGCTAGGTCCTACAATGAGCAGTTCTTC.

The chain links TRBV7-2 to TRBJ1-4; no clear D. V lost 2 bases and J 5 bases, leaving 24 bases between the germline ends. CDR1 and CDR2 from the germline V gene are SGHTA and FQGNSA. This CDR3 contains 19 residues. The CDR3 DNA follows: TGTGCCAGCAGCTTAAATAGGCCAATCGGAAACCCCCCAAATGAAAAACTGTTTTTT. It encodes CASSLNRPIGNPPNEKLFF.

The chain links TRBV6-2 or TRBV6-3 to TRBJ2-5, with 12 nucleotides matching TRBD2. Germline CDR1 is MNHEY and CDR2 is SVGEGT. Unmatched junction bases numbered 4, after V lost 6 bases and J lost 5 bases. The CDR3 sequence is 14 residues long. The DNA for the CDR3 is TGTGCCAGCAGCCGACTAGCGGGGGTCGAGACCCAGTACTTC. Amino acids: CASSRLAGVETQYF.

This clonotype has a handful of counts. The chain couples TRBV27 to TRBJ1-5; 10 bases line up with TRBD1. The CDR3 contains 18 residues. V trimming: 5 bases; J trimming: 2 bases; junction bases outside the gene matches: 12. Germline values: CDR1 MNHEY, CDR2 SMNVEV (reference sequence). The CDR3 is CASSPRTGGRERNQPQHF. Here the CDR3 DNA reads TGTGCCAGCAGTCCCCGGACAGGGGGGAGGGAACGCAATCAGCCCCAGCATTTT.

V is TRBV4-3 and J is TRBJ1-1, with D possibly matching TRBD1 (6 bases). The germline gives CDR1 LGHNA, CDR2 YSLEER. The CDR3 covers 13 residues. V was cut by 1 base and J by 7 bases, with 10 bases left in between. The CDR3 DNA reads as TGCGCCAGCAGCCAAGGACAGGACTTTGAAGCTTTCTTT. Protein product: CASSQGQDFEAFF.

The rearrangement joins TRBV7-6 to TRBJ1-2, with D possibly matching TRBD1 (5 bases). The CDR3 totals 16 residues. CDR1 is SGHVS and CDR2 is FNYEAQ in the germline V gene. V was shortened by 1 base and J by 2 bases, with 14 bases between the two germline ends. CDR3 protein: CASSLDSGTRNYGYTF. The CDR3 nucleotides read TGTGCCAGCAGCTTAGATTCAGGGACGAGGAACTATGGCTACACCTTC. Supplemented by reference TRBV7-6 and TRBJ1-2, the full variable domain reads GAGVSQSPRYKVTKRGQDVALRCDPISGHVSLYWYRQALGQGPEFLTYFNYEAQQDKSGLPNDRFSAERPEGSISTLTIQRTEQRDSAMYRCASSLDSGTRNYGYTFGSGTRLTVV.

The V gene is TRBV7-9, the J gene TRBJ1-2; 7 positions match TRBD1. Trimming at V came to 0 bases and at J to 5 bases, leaving 6 bases not matched to a gene. Germline lookup yields CDR1 SEHNR and CDR2 FQNEAQ (reference sequence). This CDR3 comprises 15 residues. CDR3 in amino acids: CASSLASDRRYGYTF. The CDR3 DNA is TGTGCCAGCAGCTTAGCTTCGGACAGGAGATATGGCTACACCTTC. The full variable domain, completed using reference TRBV7-9 and TRBJ1-2, is DTGVSQNPRHKITKRGQNVTFRCDPISEHNRLYWYRQTLGQGPEFLTYFQNEAQLEKSRLLSDRFSAERPKGSFSTLEIQRTEQGDSAMYLCASSLASDRRYGYTFGSGTRLTVV.

This clonotype was counted only a few times. The V and J genes are TRBV12-3 or TRBV12-4 and TRBJ2-3; D remains ambiguous. The CDR3 has 17 amino acids. V lost 6 bases and J lost 4, with 23 bases in between. CDR3 DNA sequence: TGTGCCAGCAGCCCAAAGTTTATGAGTCTAGTCGCAGATACGCAGTATTTT. Translated, it gives CASSPKFMSLVADTQYF.

This clonotype was observed a handful of times. The chain is built from TRBV7-8 and TRBJ2-4; D is perhaps TRBD1 (5 bases). V lost 5 bases, J lost 2 bases, and 13 bases lay in between. Germline CDR1 reads SGHVS; CDR2 reads FQNEAQ. The CDR3 spans 15 residues. Here the CDR3 DNA reads TGTGCCAGCAGCCAGGGTTTCGAGACCAAAAACATTCAGTACTTC. Translating it yields CASSQGFETKNIQYF.

This clonotype showed up just a few times. This chain joins TRBV6-5 and TRBJ1-1, with D tentatively TRBD1 (5 bases). Germline loops: CDR1 MNHEY, CDR2 SVGAGI. The CDR3 is made up of 12 amino acids. Deletions cut 6 bases from V and 2 bases from J, with 7 bases between. The DNA for the CDR3 is TGTGCCAGCAGGCAGGGAAACACTGAAGCTTTCTTT. It specifies CASRQGNTEAFF.

This clonotype was counted a few times. The chain links TRBV4-1 to TRBJ2-2; D might be TRBD2 (6 bases). CDR1 is MGHRA, CDR2 YSYEKL, per germline. CDR3 length: 16 residues. Trimming pared 3 bases from V and 6 bases from J, leaving 17 bases between. CDR3 region: CASSQAGTAASGELFF. Here the CDR3 DNA reads TGCGCCAGCAGCCAGGCGGGGACCGCGGCGTCCGGGGAGCTGTTTTTT.

The chain combines TRBV11-2 with TRBJ1-4; 9 bases align to TRBD1. CDR3 length equals 17 residues. Trimming removed 4 bases from V and 4 bases from J; junction bases left unmatched: 10. The germline V gene encodes CDR1 SGHAT and CDR2 FQNNGV. For the CDR3, the DNA is TGTGCCAGCAGCTCCCCCACACAGGGGGCGATTAATGAAAAACTGTTTTTT. Its translation is CASSSPTQGAINEKLFF.

This clonotype occurred a few times. The gene calls are TRBV7-2 and TRBJ2-7; TRBD2 agrees at 14 bases. Germline CDR1 is SGHTA and CDR2 is FQGNSA. This CDR3 spans 15 amino acids. The J segment lost 7 bases and the V segment lost 4 bases, leaving 6 bases of the junction unmatched. CDR3 protein: CASSSRLAGGPEQYF. CDR3 sequence (DNA): TGTGCCAGCAGCTCAAGACTAGCGGGGGGGCCAGAGCAGTACTTC.

This clonotype was observed a handful of times. This chain links TRBV7-8 with TRBJ2-7; TRBD2 aligns across 11 bases. CDR3 length: 18 amino acids. With 5 bases clipped from V and 1 base from J, the junction kept 13 bases outside the gene matches. Germline lookup yields CDR1 SGHVS and CDR2 FQNEAQ. This chain's CDR3 is CASSTLTLGLAVSYEQYF. Written as DNA, the CDR3 is TGTGCCAGCAGCACACTCACCCTGGGACTAGCGGTATCCTACGAGCAGTACTTC.

This rearrangement joins TRBV6-2 or TRBV6-3 to TRBJ2-3; D might be TRBD1 (6 bases). There are 14 residues in the CDR3. The germline V and J ends were trimmed by 5 bases and 4 bases, with 13 bases remaining between them. CDR1 is MNHEY and CDR2 is SVGEGT in the germline V gene. Here the CDR3 reads CASSDPQGPDTQYF. Here the CDR3 DNA reads TGTGCCAGCAGTGACCCACAGGGACCAGATACGCAGTATTTT.

The chain is built from TRBV7-9 and TRBJ2-6, with 8 nucleotides matching TRBD1. Germline V lookup: CDR1 SEHNR, CDR2 FQNEAQ (reference sequence). The CDR3 consists of 14 residues. The trim removed 11 bases at V and 7 bases at J, leaving 10 bases unmatched. Here the CDR3 DNA reads TGTGCCGGGATCGGACAGGGTGAAGCCAACGTCCTGACTTTC. Protein product: CAGIGQGEANVLTF.

This clonotype occurred many times. V usage is TRBV7-2 and J usage is TRBJ1-5; TRBD1 might be the D (6 bases). V dropped 5 bases and J dropped 3 bases, with 11 bases sitting between them. The germline V gene has CDR1 SGHTA and CDR2 FQGNSA. The CDR3 extends over 14 amino acids. This CDR3 reads CASSHDRYNQPQHF. The CDR3, as DNA: TGTGCCAGCAGCCACGACAGGTACAATCAGCCCCAGCATTTT.

This chain joins TRBV9 and TRBJ2-3; tentative D call: TRBD1 (6 bases). This CDR3 is built from 15 residues. The V end lost 0 bases, the J end lost 4 bases, and 12 bases lay between the germline ends. Per the germline V gene, CDR1 is SGDLS and CDR2 is YYNGEE. CDR3 DNA sequence: TGTGCCAGCAGCGTAGGTGGGGGCAGCCCAGATACGCAGTATTTT. It translates to CASSVGGGSPDTQYF.